The present T cell receptor beta chain was sequenced within a study of shared clonotypes between healthy human individuals. Data came from immunoSEQ multiplex PCR; TCRdb stores just in-frame clones and leaves some out. The sample yields about 1 million clones, roughly 80% seen once. The germline V gene has CDR1 SNHLY and CDR2 FYNNEI. Between the trimmed V and J ends, which lost 10 bases and 8 bases, there was a span of 21 bases. There are 15 residues in the CDR3. Sequencing was done on a sample of memory CD4+ T cells sorted from blood. The subset here: CD45RA-negative fraction. The sequence came from a man younger than 35 in good health. The genes are TRBV2 and TRBJ1-6, with D uncertain. The CDR3 sequence is CATRREGSFYSPLHF. DNA of the CDR3: TGTGCCACCAGGCGAGAAGGGAGCTTTTATTCACCCCTCCACTTT.